This T cell receptor (beta chain) was captured by sequencing in a study of cytomegalovirus exposure and HLA in healthy donors. Regarding the study as a whole: Per a prior analysis, the majority of TCR beta V segments were productive roughly 87% or roughly 30% of the time. Among CMV-associated TCR beta chains, most appeared HLA-restricted in a later analysis. TCR beta V- and J-gene trimming was later associated with a missense DCLRE1C variant.

Both 60 Vbeta primers and 13 Jbeta primers went into the PCR. The protocol was immunoSEQ multiplex PCR, while the TCRdb copy is restricted to in-frame clones and leaves out a portion. The data contain some 70,000 clones, under 80% of them singletons. Germline loops: CDR1 LNHDA, CDR2 SQIVND (reference sequence). V lost 3 bases to trimming and J lost 7 bases; unmatched junction nucleotides: 6. CDR3 length: 15 amino acids. Those who donated were healthy bone marrow donors. This clone occurred a few times. Antigen: not known. This rearrangement joins TRBV19 to TRBJ1-4, with 9 bases fitting TRBD1. The clonotype comes from a male donor in good health and CMV-seropositive. The sample was PBMCs. The CDR3 sequence: CASSIWGQGGEKLFF. The CDR3 DNA reads TGTGCCAGTAGTATTTGGGGACAGGGCGGTGAAAAACTGTTTTTT.